This TCR beta chain was documented in a study of shared clonotypes between healthy human individuals. Study-wide points: A reduction in generation probabilities was seen for non-shared clonotypes relative to those shared by all four donors.

V was pared by 0 bases and J by 2 bases, with 14 bases between. Per the germline V gene, CDR1 is LGHNA and CDR2 is YNFKEQ. This CDR3 region has 16 residues. With regard to this clone: Its antigen is still unknown.

Some 27,000 T cell genomes, or roughly 200 ng DNA, went into the sorted-subset replicate PCRs. Clones were read by immunoSEQ multiplex PCR, and TCRdb kept only the in-frame ones, dropping some. The sample holds 2 million to 2.5 million clones; 80% to 95% are singletons and the top ten take 0.36%. The rearrangement links TRBV4-2 to TRBJ2-7; the D gene is possibly TRBD1 (6 bases). This TCR was sampled from a man between 18 and 29 years old in good health. Some clones in this sample may be carry-over from other donors' samples. Sequenced: naive CD4+ T cells from PBMCs. Subset given: CD45RA+ positively selected. CDR3 amino acids: CASSQEAGDKAYEQYF. The CDR3 region has the DNA TGTGCCAGCAGCCAAGAGGCCGGGGACAAAGCCTACGAGCAGTACTTC.